Given below is one T cell receptor beta chain in context. This CDR3 is built from 15 residues. Germline values: CDR1 SGHRS, CDR2 YFSETQ. V dropped 0 bases and J dropped 5 bases, with 12 bases sitting between them. Authors' methods: For nucleated cells, counts were estimated from reference gene primer amplification. Produced via immunoSEQ multiplex PCR; TCRdb's table is partial and in-frame only. That table is the source of V, J and clone size, and D and trimming were worked out from the DNA. The profile shows 150,000 to 200,000 clones, around 80% of them singletons. This sample was included in a study of blood T cell repertoires in COVID-19. On the study more broadly: Donors in the United States, Italy and Spain gave samples during acute or convalescent COVID-19. T cells, B-cell-depleted T cells, or PBMCs provided the cDNA or gDNA that served as material.

This receptor was taken from a human donor in a cohort sampled during active COVID-19. Specimen: peripheral blood. This chain connects TRBV5-1 to TRBJ1-3; D may be TRBD1 (5 bases). CDR3 protein: CASSLEPGVRNTIYF. CDR3 in DNA: TGCGCCAGCAGCTTGGAGCCGGGGGTGAGAAACACCATATATTTT.